This T cell receptor beta chain was profiled in a study of T cells after yellow fever vaccination. Study at large: Low-cell-number fractions underwent preparation using SMART-Seq v4 Ultra Low Input.

The CDR3 covers 13 residues. Trimming took off 4 bases at V and 2 bases at J, with 8 bases between the two ends. The germline gives CDR1 SGHVS, CDR2 FQNEAQ. This clonotype has just a few counts. Its matching antigen is unknown. Points from the study as a whole: A large majority of primary-vaccination clones showed up again after the booster (96% CD4, around 88% CD8).

Making TCR cDNA involved 5'RACE template switching, which added UMIs and a universal primer site. MiXCR, applied by TCRdb to the 5' RACE reads, yields one record per CDR3 protein. The top ten hold around 24% of the sample, which has roughly 330,000 distinct CDR3 sequences, 4% seen once. The source of this sequence is a man younger than 30 who received the YFV17D yellow fever vaccine. The chain is built from TRBV7-8 and TRBJ1-1; D gene unclear. Here the sequenced sample was PBMCs, taken 5 days after the yellow fever booster vaccination. The CDR3 sequence: CASSSQINTEAFF. Written as DNA, the CDR3 is TGTGCCAGCAGCTCTCAGATAAACACTGAAGCTTTCTTT.